This passage covers 28 T cell receptor beta chains from one sample sequenced in a study of blood T cell repertoires in COVID-19. TCRdb's copy holds only in-frame clones and misses some; the assay was immunoSEQ multiplex PCR. This table has 300,000 to 400,000 clones, around 90% appearing once. The sequenced sample consisted of PBMCs or T cells enriched from blood (not recorded which). The source of these receptors is a man aged 60 to 69 who had recovered from COVID-19.

The gene calls are TRBV3-1 (or the pseudogene TRBV3-2) and TRBJ1-6; D is perhaps TRBD1 (6 bases). The CDR3 length is 15 residues. Germline V lookup: CDR1 LGHDT, CDR2 YNNKEL (reference sequence). V dropped 4 bases and J dropped 4 bases, with 11 bases sitting between them. For the CDR3, the DNA is TGTGCCAGCAGCCCCCCGGGACAATATAATTCACCCCTCCACTTT. Amino acid sequence: CASSPPGQYNSPLHF.

The V gene is TRBV19, the J gene TRBJ2-3; 9 positions match TRBD1. V trimming: 3 bases; J trimming: 2 bases; junction bases outside the gene matches: 6. CDR3 length: 16 amino acids. Germline V CDR1 and CDR2: LNHDA, SQIVND (reference sequence). CDR3 residues: CASSISQGAATDTQYF. DNA for the CDR3: TGTGCCAGTAGTATTTCACAGGGGGCTGCCACAGATACGCAGTATTTT.

The CDR3 bases are TGTGCCACCAGCAATAAACTAGCGGGACCCACAGATACGCAGTATTTT. It yields the protein CATSNKLAGPTDTQYF. The chain couples TRBV15 to TRBJ2-3; 10 bases map to TRBD2. Germline V gene sequence: CDR1 LNHNV, CDR2 YYDKDF (reference sequence). This CDR3 region has 16 residues. V was pared by 4 bases and J by 2 bases, with 6 bases of the junction left unmatched.

V is TRBV7-2 and J is TRBJ2-1, with 14 bases that match TRBD2. Germline trimming cut 5 bases from V and 7 bases from J; bases unmatched to any gene: 10. The CDR3 is made up of 17 amino acids. Germline V lookup: CDR1 SGHTA, CDR2 FQGNSA. The CDR3 reads CASSRVGLAGGGNEQFF. The CDR3 bases are TGTGCCAGCAGCAGAGTCGGACTAGCGGGAGGAGGTAATGAGCAGTTCTTC. The variable domain in full, completed from reference TRBV7-2 and TRBJ2-1, reads GAGVSQSPSNKVTEKGKDVELRCDPISGHTALYWYRQSLGQGLEFLIYFQGNSAPDKSGLPSDRFSAERTGGSVSTLTIQRTQQEDSAVYLCASSRVGLAGGGNEQFFGPGTRLTVL.

The chain has TRBV28 and TRBJ1-4; 12 bases are a match to TRBD1. V dropped 6 bases and J dropped 8; count of bases not matched to a gene: 13. This CDR3 contains 17 residues. Germline V gene data show CDR1 as MDHEN and CDR2 as SYDVKM. The CDR3 DNA sequence: TGTGCCAGCAGGGATCGGGACAGGGGGCCTATTTTGGAAAAACTGTTTTTT. Protein sequence: CASRDRDRGPILEKLFF.

CDR3 amino acids: CASTRITGGRTDTQYF. CDR3 in DNA: TGTGCCAGTACTCGAATCACAGGGGGCCGCACAGATACGCAGTATTTT. The chain couples TRBV19 to TRBJ2-3; TRBD1 agrees at 9 bases. The CDR3 contains 16 residues. The ends lost 7 bases at V and 1 base at J; junction bases unmatched: 9. CDR1 and CDR2 (germline): LNHDA, SQIVND (reference sequence).

The rearrangement joins TRBV3-1 (or the pseudogene TRBV3-2) to TRBJ1-3; the match to TRBD1 covers 7 bases. Unmatched junction bases numbered 5, after V lost 4 bases and J lost 2 bases. The germline V gene encodes CDR1 LGHDT and CDR2 YNNKEL (reference sequence). The CDR3 is 15 amino acids. DNA of the CDR3: TGTGCCAGCAGCCCGACAGGGAATGCTGGAAACACCATATATTTT. Its translation: CASSPTGNAGNTIYF.

This rearrangement joins TRBV19 to TRBJ2-1; 7 bases fit TRBD2. Trimming at V came to 6 bases and at J to 9 bases, leaving 14 bases not matched to a gene. The germline gives CDR1 LNHDA, CDR2 SQIVND (reference sequence). The CDR3 loop spans 15 amino acids. This chain's CDR3 is CASSTVRTTGGEQFF. The CDR3 coding sequence is TGTGCCAGTAGCACCGTCCGGACGACGGGGGGTGAGCAGTTCTTC.

The chain employs TRBV9 and TRBJ1-4, with 9 bases matching TRBD1. The CDR3 sequence is 15 residues long. Losses at the gene ends were 3 bases for V and 8 bases for J; bases not matched to a gene: 8. Per the germline V gene, CDR1 is SGDLS and CDR2 is YYNGEE. CDR3 sequence (DNA): TGTGCCAGCAGCGAGGGGACAGGGCCGAACGAAAAACTGTTTTTT. It translates to CASSEGTGPNEKLFF.

About this clone itself: The same CDR3 can be traced to other DNA sequences in this sample. The V and J genes are TRBV30 and TRBJ1-1, with TRBD1 matching over 9 bases. J gave up 5 bases and V 3 bases, and 7 bases lay outside the gene matches. The germline V gene has CDR1 GTSNPN and CDR2 SVGIG (reference sequence). This CDR3 region has 14 residues. CDR3 residues: CAWSARTGVTEAFF. As DNA, the CDR3 is TGTGCCTGGAGCGCTCGGACAGGGGTAACTGAAGCTTTCTTT.

V usage is TRBV7-2 and J usage is TRBJ2-7, with D perhaps matching TRBD2 (6 bases). Germline CDR1 and CDR2: SGHTA and FQGNSA. CDR3 length: 14 residues. Trimming removed 1 base at V and 4 bases at J, with 11 bases between. CDR3 residues: CASSLGAGPYEQYF. The CDR3 DNA reads TGTGCCAGCAGCTTAGGGGCGGGGCCTTACGAGCAGTACTTC.

This clone occurred a few times. V gene TRBV2 combines with J gene TRBJ2-1; tentatively, D is TRBD1 (5 bases). The length of the CDR3 is 23 residues. V shed 3 bases and J shed 6 bases, with 39 bases lying between them. Germline CDR1 is SNHLY and CDR2 is FYNNEI. The DNA for the CDR3 is TGTGCCAGCAGTGATAATTTGAGAGGTCTAGTGGACACTTGGGTGGGTCGGAGCAATGAGCAGTTCTTC. It specifies CASSDNLRGLVDTWVGRSNEQFF.

V gene TRBV24-1 combines with J gene TRBJ2-3; tentatively, D is TRBD2 (7 bases). The CDR3 totals 16 residues. Germline lookup yields CDR1 KGHDR and CDR2 SFDVKD. Between the trimmed V and J ends, which lost 3 bases and 3 bases, there was a span of 15 bases. CDR3 nucleotides: TGTGCCACCAGTGATCCGCGAGCGGGACAAACAGATACGCAGTATTTT. Translation: CATSDPRAGQTDTQYF.

The chain couples TRBV2 to TRBJ1-5; D might be TRBD1 (6 bases). The CDR3 consists of 14 residues. The ends were cut back, 2 bases at V and 7 bases at J, with 12 bases in the middle. Germline CDR1 is SNHLY and CDR2 is FYNNEI. CDR3 DNA sequence: TGTGCCAGCAGTGAATTAACAGGGCGGCAGCCCCAGCATTTT. Amino acid sequence: CASSELTGRQPQHF.

The chain employs TRBV5-1 and TRBJ2-7; 8 bases are a match to TRBD1. The trim removed 4 bases at V and 4 bases at J, leaving 13 bases unmatched. Germline V gene lookup returns CDR1 SGHRS and CDR2 YFSETQ. The CDR3 is made up of 16 amino acids. Here the CDR3 reads CASSPGDRSGYYEQYF. The CDR3 DNA sequence: TGCGCCAGCAGCCCGGGGGACAGGTCCGGATATTACGAGCAGTACTTC.

Notes on this clone: This sample includes further DNA sequences coding for the same CDR3. The V gene is TRBV19, the J gene TRBJ1-3; D might be TRBD1 (6 bases). This CDR3 has 15 residues. Germline loops: CDR1 LNHDA, CDR2 SQIVND (reference sequence). With 3 bases removed from V and 0 bases from J, the gap between germline ends came to 9 bases. The CDR3 reads CASSITGLSGNTIYF. The CDR3 coding sequence is TGTGCCAGTAGTATTACAGGGCTCTCTGGAAACACCATATATTTT.

J is TRBJ1-1 and V is TRBV18; 7 nucleotides match TRBD1. Germline CDR1 and CDR2: KGHSH and LQKENI. This CDR3 comprises 17 residues. The V and J ends lost 1 base and 2 bases, in that order; junction bases with no gene match: 10. The CDR3 DNA reads as TGTGCCAGCTCACCACGACAGGGCCAGGGGGGTAACACTGAAGCTTTCTTT. Protein sequence: CASSPRQGQGGNTEAFF.

The chain links TRBV7-9 to TRBJ2-3, with 12 bases identical to TRBD2. The CDR3 covers 16 residues. J was trimmed by 2 bases and V by 5 bases; bases with no gene match: 5. Germline values: CDR1 SEHNR, CDR2 FQNEAQ (reference sequence). The CDR3 here is CASSLRLAGDTDTQYF. In nucleotides, the CDR3 is TGTGCCAGCAGCCTCCGACTAGCGGGAGACACAGATACGCAGTATTTT.

The V and J genes are TRBV5-6 and TRBJ1-2, with 12 bases that match TRBD1. Per germline, CDR1 SGHDT and CDR2 YYEEEE. V was pared by 3 bases and J by 2 bases, with 5 bases of the junction left unmatched. The CDR3 is 16 amino acids. The CDR3 is CASSYPGTGGNYGYTF. The CDR3 DNA sequence: TGTGCCAGCAGCTACCCCGGGACAGGGGGCAACTATGGCTACACCTTC.

The chain uses TRBV7-9 and TRBJ1-2, with D possibly TRBD1 on 6 matching bases. Trimming left V 4 bases short and J 7 bases short, with 22 bases between. The CDR3 is 16 amino acids. Germline V gene lookup returns CDR1 SEHNR and CDR2 FQNEAQ (reference sequence). The DNA of the CDR3 is TGTGCCAGCAGCTCTACCGGAAGAGGGGGAGCTGGTGGCTACACCTTC. Protein sequence: CASSSTGRGGAGGYTF.

The gene calls are TRBV6-5 and TRBJ1-2, with 7 positions matching TRBD1. V shed 8 bases and J 5 bases; nucleotides not matched to a gene: 11. Germline V gene data show CDR1 as MNHEY and CDR2 as SVGAGI. The CDR3 has 14 amino acids. CDR3 loop: CASLTGQGVYGYTF. CDR3 bases: TGTGCCAGCTTAACCGGGCAGGGGGTTTATGGCTACACCTTC.

V is TRBV6-2 or TRBV6-3 and J is TRBJ1-3, with a possible D match to TRBD1 (5 bases). The CDR3 sequence is 14 residues long. V was trimmed by 6 bases and J by 3 bases, leaving 12 bases between them. CDR1 is MNHEY and CDR2 is SVGEGT in the germline V gene. In DNA form, the CDR3 reads TGTGCCAGCAGCCTGCAGGGAATTGGAAACACCATATATTTT. Its translation: CASSLQGIGNTIYF.

The rearrangement links TRBV7-9 to TRBJ1-4, with 7 positions matching TRBD1. CDR1 is SEHNR and CDR2 is FQNEAQ in the germline V gene (reference sequence). V was pared by 5 bases and J by 5 bases, with 5 bases of the junction left unmatched. The CDR3 has 14 residues. In nucleotides, the CDR3 is TGTGCCAGCAGCCGCGACAGGGACAATGAAAAACTGTTTTTT. Protein sequence: CASSRDRDNEKLFF.

V is TRBV28 and J is TRBJ2-1; 7 nucleotides match TRBD1. The junction had 16 bases not matched to a gene; V was cut back by 8 bases and J by 9 bases. The CDR3 has 15 residues. In germline, CDR1 is MDHEN, CDR2 SYDVKM. As DNA, the CDR3 is TGTGCCAGCGGGTTCACGGGACAGAACCCGGCTGAGCAGTTCTTC. Its protein product is CASGFTGQNPAEQFF.

The rearrangement links TRBV25-1 to TRBJ2-1; 11 bases are shared with TRBD1. The germline V gene encodes CDR1 MGHDK and CDR2 SYGVNS. The V and J ends lost 6 bases and 5 bases, in that order; junction bases with no gene match: 3. The CDR3 is 14 residues long. The CDR3 protein is CASRGQGENNEQFF. In DNA, the CDR3 is TGTGCCAGCAGGGGACAGGGGGAGAACAATGAGCAGTTCTTC.

This chain connects TRBV19 to TRBJ2-1; TRBD2 agrees at 10 bases. This CDR3 is 16 amino acids long. V lost 7 bases, J lost 5 bases, and 11 bases stayed unmatched. Germline V gene sequence: CDR1 LNHDA, CDR2 SQIVND (reference sequence). The CDR3 sequence is CASTNKPSGSDNEQFF. The CDR3 coding sequence is TGTGCCAGTACCAATAAACCTAGCGGGAGCGACAATGAGCAGTTCTTC.

The chain links TRBV6-6 to TRBJ2-4, with TRBD1 as a possible D gene (6 bases). Germline values: CDR1 MNHNY, CDR2 SVGAGI (reference sequence). CDR3 length: 14 amino acids. The V end lost 2 bases, the J end lost 8 bases, and 13 bases lay between the germline ends. This CDR3 is CASSYGDTRDIQYF. The DNA for the CDR3 is TGTGCCAGCAGTTACGGGGACACCAGGGACATTCAGTACTTC.

V gene TRBV6-5 combines with J gene TRBJ1-4, with 12 bases that match TRBD1. Trimming took 2 bases from V and 7 from J; bases not matched to a gene: 5. CDR3 size: 16 residues. Germline-derived CDR1 and CDR2 are MNHEY and SVGAGI. The CDR3 region is CASSYAGTGGFEKLFF. The CDR3 nucleotides are TGTGCCAGCAGTTACGCAGGGACAGGGGGCTTTGAAAAACTGTTTTTT.